The clone carrying this T cell receptor beta chain has a count of ten or more. Its antigen is still unknown. TCR beta CDR3 amplification used RNA transcripts. The workflow started with a first-round RT-PCR run with HTBI primers and then moved on to a second-round multiplex PCR. One entry per CDR3 protein results from TCRdb running MiXCR on the multiplex PCR reads. The sample lists about 370,000 distinct CDR3 sequences, about a sixth seen once, with 2.4% in the top ten. The sample originates from a study of Graves' ophthalmopathy and Graves' hyperthyroidism. Across the study: There was a collection of peripheral blood at initial diagnosis, before any treatment. Broader study findings: The 13-signature model separated ophthalmopathy from stable hyperthyroidism at just under 90% sensitivity and approximately 79% specificity.

Uncontrolled infections, pregnancy, lactation or other autoimmune diseases led to patient exclusion. The PBMCs originated from around 11 ml of fresh peripheral blood. The sequencing sample was made of peripheral blood. This TCR derives from an adult woman with stable Graves' hyperthyroidism.

The CDR3 DNA reads TGCAGCGGAGGTGAAGGGATAGGAACTGAAGCTTTCTTT. Its translation is CSGGEGIGTEAFF. The chain links TRBV29-1 to TRBJ1-1; D not certain. The germline gives CDR1 SQVTM, CDR2 ANQGSEA. V lost 7 bases and J 5 bases, leaving 17 bases between the germline ends. The CDR3 extends over 13 amino acids.